The text below deals with one T cell receptor beta chain. At one boundary the junction diverges from the germline segment, which might be a read error. The source of the sample is a study of glioma-infiltrating T cells after dendritic cell vaccination. In the study overall: Autologous tumor lysate-pulsed dendritic cell vaccination was given between the early 2000s and the early 2010s. Dendritic cell vaccine was injected intradermally three times, biweekly.

Data came from immunoSEQ multiplex PCR; TCRdb stores just in-frame clones and leaves some out. The sample carries roughly 96,000 clones, about four fifths recorded once. Only patients with spare fresh-frozen tumor and over two years of follow-up were included. The germline CDR1 and CDR2 sequences are SEHNR and FQNEAQ (reference sequence). The length of the CDR3 is 15 residues. V and J are TRBV7-9 and TRBJ1-4, with 7 bases identical to TRBD1. The material sequenced was blood, taken before dendritic cell vaccination. The receptor's source is a human donor with glioblastoma. As DNA, the CDR3 is TGTGCCAGCAGCCTAGCCCCGACAGGGTTCGAAAAACTGTTTTTT. It specifies CASSLAPTGFEKLFF.